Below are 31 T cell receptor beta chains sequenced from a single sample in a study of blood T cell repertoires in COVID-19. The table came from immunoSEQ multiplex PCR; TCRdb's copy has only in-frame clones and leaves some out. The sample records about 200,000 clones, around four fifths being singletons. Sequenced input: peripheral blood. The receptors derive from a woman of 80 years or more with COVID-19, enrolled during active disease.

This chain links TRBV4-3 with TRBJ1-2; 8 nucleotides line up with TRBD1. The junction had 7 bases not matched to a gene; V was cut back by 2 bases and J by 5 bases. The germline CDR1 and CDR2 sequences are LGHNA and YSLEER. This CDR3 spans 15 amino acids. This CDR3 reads CASSQQRTGSYGYTF. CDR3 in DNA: TGCGCCAGCAGCCAACAGAGGACAGGGTCGTATGGCTACACCTTC.

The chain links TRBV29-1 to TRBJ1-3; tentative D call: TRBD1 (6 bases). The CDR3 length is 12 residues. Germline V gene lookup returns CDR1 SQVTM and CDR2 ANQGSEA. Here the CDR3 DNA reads TGCGCGGAAGGGGGTTCTGGAAACACCATATATTTT. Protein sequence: CAEGGSGNTIYF.

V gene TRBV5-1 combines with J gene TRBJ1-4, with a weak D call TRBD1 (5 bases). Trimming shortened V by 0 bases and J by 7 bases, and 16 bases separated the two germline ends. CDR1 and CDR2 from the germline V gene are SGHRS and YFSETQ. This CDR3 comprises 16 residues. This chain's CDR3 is CASSLDGGGEGEKLFF. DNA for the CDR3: TGCGCCAGCAGCTTGGATGGAGGAGGGGAGGGTGAAAAACTGTTTTTT. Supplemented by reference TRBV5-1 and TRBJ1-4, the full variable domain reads KAGVTQTPRYLIKTRGQQVTLSCSPISGHRSVSWYQQTPGQGLQFLFEYFSETQRNKGNFPGRFSGRQFSNSRSEMNVSTLELGDSALYLCASSLDGGGEGEKLFFGSGTQLSVL.

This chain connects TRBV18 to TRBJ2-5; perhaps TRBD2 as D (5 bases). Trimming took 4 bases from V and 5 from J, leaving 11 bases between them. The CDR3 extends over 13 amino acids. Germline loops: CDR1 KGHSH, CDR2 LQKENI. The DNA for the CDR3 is TGTGCCAGCTCACGCGGGCAGTCGGAGACCCAGTACTTC. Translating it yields CASSRGQSETQYF.

The CDR3 here is CASSPFDGYEAFF. CDR3 DNA sequence: TGTGCCAGCTCACCATTTGACGGGTATGAAGCTTTCTTT. The rearrangement joins TRBV18 to TRBJ1-1; unclear D gene. Germline V gene sequence: CDR1 KGHSH, CDR2 LQKENI. Trimming removed 2 bases from V and 7 bases from J, with 11 bases in between. CDR3 length equals 13 residues.

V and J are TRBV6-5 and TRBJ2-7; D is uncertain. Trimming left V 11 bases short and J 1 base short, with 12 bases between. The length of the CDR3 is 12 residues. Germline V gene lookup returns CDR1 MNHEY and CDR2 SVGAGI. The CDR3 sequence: CASGGYSYEQYF. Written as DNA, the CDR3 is TGTGCCTCCGGCGGATATTCCTACGAGCAGTACTTC.

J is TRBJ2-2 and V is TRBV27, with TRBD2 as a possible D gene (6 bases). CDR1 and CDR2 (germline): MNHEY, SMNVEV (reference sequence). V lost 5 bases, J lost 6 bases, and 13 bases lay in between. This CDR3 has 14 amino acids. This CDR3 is CASSPSWRAGELFF. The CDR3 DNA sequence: TGTGCCAGCAGTCCAAGTTGGAGGGCCGGGGAGCTGTTTTTT.

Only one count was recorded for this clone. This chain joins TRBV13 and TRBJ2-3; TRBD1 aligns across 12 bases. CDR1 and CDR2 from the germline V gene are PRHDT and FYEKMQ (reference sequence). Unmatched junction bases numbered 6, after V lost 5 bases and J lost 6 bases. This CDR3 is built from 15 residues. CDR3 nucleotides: TGTGCCAGCAGCCCGGGACAGGGGGCATGGGATACGCAGTATTTT. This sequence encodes CASSPGQGAWDTQYF.

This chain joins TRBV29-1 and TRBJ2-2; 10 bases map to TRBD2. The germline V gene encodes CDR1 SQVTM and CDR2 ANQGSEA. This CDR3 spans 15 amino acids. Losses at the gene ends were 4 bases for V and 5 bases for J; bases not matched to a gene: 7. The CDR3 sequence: CSVVRAGGPTGELFF. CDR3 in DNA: TGCAGCGTTGTCCGAGCGGGGGGGCCGACCGGGGAGCTGTTTTTT.

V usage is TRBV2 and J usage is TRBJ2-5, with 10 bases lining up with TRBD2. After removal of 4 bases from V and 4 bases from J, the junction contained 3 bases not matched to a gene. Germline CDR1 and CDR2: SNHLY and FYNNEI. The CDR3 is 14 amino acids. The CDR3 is CASSGGTSAETQYF. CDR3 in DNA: TGTGCCAGCAGTGGGGGGACTAGCGCAGAGACCCAGTACTTC.

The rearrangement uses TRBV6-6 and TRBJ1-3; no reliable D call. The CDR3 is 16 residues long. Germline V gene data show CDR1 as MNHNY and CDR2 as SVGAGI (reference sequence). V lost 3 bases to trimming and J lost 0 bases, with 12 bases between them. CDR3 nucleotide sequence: TGTGCCAGCAGTTATGGAGGTCCCCCCTCTGGAAACACCATATATTTT. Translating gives CASSYGGPPSGNTIYF.

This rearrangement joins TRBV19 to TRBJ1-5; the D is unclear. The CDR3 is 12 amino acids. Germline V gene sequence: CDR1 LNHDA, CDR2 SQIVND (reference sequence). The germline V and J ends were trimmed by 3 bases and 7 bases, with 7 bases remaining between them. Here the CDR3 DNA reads TGTGCCAGTAGTATTAGAGGACAGCCCCAGCATTTT. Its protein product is CASSIRGQPQHF.

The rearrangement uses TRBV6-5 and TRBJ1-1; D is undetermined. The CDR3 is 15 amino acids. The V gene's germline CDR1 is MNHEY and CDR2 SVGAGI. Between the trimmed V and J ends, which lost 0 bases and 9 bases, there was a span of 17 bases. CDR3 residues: CASSYSAGLSTKAFF. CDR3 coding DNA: TGTGCCAGCAGTTACTCCGCGGGTCTATCTACCAAAGCTTTCTTT.

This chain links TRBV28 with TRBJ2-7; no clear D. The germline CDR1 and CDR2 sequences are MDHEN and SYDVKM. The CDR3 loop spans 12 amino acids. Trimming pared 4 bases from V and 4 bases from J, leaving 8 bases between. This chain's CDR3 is CASSSPGYEQYF. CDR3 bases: TGTGCCAGCAGTTCCCCAGGTTACGAGCAGTACTTC. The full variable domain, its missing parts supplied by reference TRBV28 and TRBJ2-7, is DVKVTQSSRYLVKRTGEKVFLECVQDMDHENMFWYRQDPGLGLRLIYFSYDVKMKEKGDIPEGYSVSREKKERFSLILESASTNQTSMYLCASSSPGYEQYFGPGTRLTVT.

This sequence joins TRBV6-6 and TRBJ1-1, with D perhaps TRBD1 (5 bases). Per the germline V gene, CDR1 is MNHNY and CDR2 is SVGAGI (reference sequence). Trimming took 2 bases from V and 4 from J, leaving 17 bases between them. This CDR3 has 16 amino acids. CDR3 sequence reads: CASSYPLSGWGTEAFF. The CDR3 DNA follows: TGTGCCAGCAGTTACCCTCTTTCAGGGTGGGGCACTGAAGCTTTCTTT.

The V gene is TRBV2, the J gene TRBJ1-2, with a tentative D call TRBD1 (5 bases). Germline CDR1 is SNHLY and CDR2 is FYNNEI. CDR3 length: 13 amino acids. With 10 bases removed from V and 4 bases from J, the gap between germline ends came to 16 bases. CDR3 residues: CANARGEGYGYTF. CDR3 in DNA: TGTGCCAACGCCCGGGGGGAGGGCTATGGCTACACCTTC.

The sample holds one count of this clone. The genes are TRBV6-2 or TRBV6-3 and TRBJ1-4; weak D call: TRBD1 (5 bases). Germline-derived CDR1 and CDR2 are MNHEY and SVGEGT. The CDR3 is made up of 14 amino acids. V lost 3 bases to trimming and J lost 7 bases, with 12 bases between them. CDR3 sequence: CASSYGGIGEKLFF. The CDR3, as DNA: TGTGCCAGCAGTTATGGGGGGATCGGTGAAAAACTGTTTTTT.

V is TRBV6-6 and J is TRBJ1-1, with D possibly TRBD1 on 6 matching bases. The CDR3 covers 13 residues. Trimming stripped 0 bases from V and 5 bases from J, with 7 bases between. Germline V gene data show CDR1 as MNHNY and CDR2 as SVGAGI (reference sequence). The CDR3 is CASSYSGQTEAFF. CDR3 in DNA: TGTGCCAGCAGTTACTCCGGACAGACTGAAGCTTTCTTT.

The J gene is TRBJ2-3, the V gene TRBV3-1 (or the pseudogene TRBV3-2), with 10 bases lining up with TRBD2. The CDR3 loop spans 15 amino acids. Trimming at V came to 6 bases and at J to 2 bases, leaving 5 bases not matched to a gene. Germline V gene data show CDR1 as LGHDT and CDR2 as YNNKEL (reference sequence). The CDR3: CASSRGLANTDTQYF. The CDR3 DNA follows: TGTGCCAGCAGTCGGGGACTAGCGAACACAGATACGCAGTATTTT.

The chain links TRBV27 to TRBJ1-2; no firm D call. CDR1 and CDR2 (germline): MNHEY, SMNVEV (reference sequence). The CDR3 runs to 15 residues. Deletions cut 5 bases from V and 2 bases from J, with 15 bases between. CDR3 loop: CASSISLSGNYGYTF. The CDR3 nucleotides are TGTGCCAGCAGTATTAGCCTCTCGGGAAACTATGGCTACACCTTC.

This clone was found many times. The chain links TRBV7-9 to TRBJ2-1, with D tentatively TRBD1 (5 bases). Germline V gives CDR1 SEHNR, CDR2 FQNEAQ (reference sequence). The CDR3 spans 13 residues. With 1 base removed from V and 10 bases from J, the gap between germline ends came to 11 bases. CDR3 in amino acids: CASSLDSWGEQFF. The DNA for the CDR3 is TGTGCCAGCAGCTTAGACTCGTGGGGCGAGCAGTTCTTC.

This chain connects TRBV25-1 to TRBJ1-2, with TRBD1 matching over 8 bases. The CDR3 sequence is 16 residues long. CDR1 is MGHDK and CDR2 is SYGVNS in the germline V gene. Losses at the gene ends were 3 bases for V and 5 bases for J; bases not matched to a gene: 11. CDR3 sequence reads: CASSDPRTGKGYGYTF. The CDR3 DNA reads TGTGCCAGCAGTGACCCAAGGACAGGGAAGGGATATGGCTACACCTTC.

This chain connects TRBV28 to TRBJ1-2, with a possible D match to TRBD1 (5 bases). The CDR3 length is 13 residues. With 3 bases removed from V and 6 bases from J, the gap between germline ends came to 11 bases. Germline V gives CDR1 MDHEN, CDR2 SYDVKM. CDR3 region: CASSFGAVNGYTF. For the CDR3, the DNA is TGTGCCAGCAGTTTTGGGGCTGTAAATGGCTACACCTTC.

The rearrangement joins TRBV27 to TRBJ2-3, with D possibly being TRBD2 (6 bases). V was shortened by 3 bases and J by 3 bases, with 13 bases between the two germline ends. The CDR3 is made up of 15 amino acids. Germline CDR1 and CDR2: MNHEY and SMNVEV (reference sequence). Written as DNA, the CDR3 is TGTGCCAGCAGTTTTGGGTTAGCGGCTACAGATACGCAGTATTTT. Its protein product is CASSFGLAATDTQYF.

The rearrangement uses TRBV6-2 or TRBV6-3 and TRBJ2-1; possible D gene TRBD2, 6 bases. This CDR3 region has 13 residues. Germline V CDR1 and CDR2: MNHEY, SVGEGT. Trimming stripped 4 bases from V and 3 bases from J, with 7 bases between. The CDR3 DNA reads TGTGCCAGCAGTTCGCGGGGCTACAATGAGCAGTTCTTC. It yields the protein CASSSRGYNEQFF.

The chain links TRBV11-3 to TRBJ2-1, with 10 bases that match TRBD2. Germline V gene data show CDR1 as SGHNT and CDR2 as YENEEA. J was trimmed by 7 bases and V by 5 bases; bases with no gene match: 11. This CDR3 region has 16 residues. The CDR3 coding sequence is TGTGCCAGCAGCAAGCGAGCGGGGGGGCCAGGAAATGAGCAGTTCTTC. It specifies CASSKRAGGPGNEQFF.

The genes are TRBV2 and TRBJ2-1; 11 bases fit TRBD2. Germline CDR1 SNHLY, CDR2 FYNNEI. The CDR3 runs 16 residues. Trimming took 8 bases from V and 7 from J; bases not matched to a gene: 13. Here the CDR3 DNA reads TGTGCCAGCGATACCTCACCGGGACTAGCGGTTAATGAGCAGTTCTTC. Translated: CASDTSPGLAVNEQFF.

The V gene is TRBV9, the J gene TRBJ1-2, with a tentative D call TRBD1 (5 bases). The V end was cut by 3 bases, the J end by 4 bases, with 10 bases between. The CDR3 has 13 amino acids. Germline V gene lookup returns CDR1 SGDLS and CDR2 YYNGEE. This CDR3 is CASSGGTGYGYTF. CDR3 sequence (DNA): TGTGCCAGCAGCGGCGGGACGGGCTATGGCTACACCTTC.

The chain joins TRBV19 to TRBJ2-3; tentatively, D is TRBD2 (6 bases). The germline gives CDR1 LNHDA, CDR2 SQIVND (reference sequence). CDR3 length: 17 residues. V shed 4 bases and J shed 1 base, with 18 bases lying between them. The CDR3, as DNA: TGTGCCAGTAGTAAGGATCGGCGGGAAGGGGGCACAGATACGCAGTATTTT. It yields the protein CASSKDRREGGTDTQYF.

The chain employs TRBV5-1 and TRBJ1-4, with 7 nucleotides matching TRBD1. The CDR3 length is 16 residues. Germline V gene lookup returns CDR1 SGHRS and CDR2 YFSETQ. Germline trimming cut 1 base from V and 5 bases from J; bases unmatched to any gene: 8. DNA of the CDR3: TGCGCCAGCAGCTTGACCCCCGGGACAGCCAATGAAAAACTGTTTTTT. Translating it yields CASSLTPGTANEKLFF. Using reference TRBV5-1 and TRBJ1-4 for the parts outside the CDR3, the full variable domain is KAGVTQTPRYLIKTRGQQVTLSCSPISGHRSVSWYQQTPGQGLQFLFEYFSETQRNKGNFPGRFSGRQFSNSRSEMNVSTLELGDSALYLCASSLTPGTANEKLFFGSGTQLSVL.

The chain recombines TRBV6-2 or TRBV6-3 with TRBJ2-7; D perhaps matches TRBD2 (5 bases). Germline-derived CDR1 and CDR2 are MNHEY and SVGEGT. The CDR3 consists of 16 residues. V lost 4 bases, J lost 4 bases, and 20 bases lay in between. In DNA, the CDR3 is TGTGCCAGCAGTTCGTCTCGGCCTAGCCGCTTTTACGAGCAGTACTTC. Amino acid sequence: CASSSSRPSRFYEQYF.